The clone carrying this T cell receptor (beta chain) was detected a few times. What it binds is unknown. The CDR3 has 15 residues. Trimming stripped 1 base from V and 8 bases from J, with 14 bases between. In germline, CDR1 is MGHRA, CDR2 YSYEKL. With a J-beta primer mix and a sample-barcoded 5' primer, a second PCR ran 7 to 11 cycles. Each of the cDNA molecules was tagged by a template-switch adaptor with 12 random nucleotides. TCRdb called the 5' RACE reads again in MiXCR, with one record for every CDR3 protein. The sample yields just under 550,000 distinct CDR3 sequences, 24% seen once. The sample originates from a study of blood T cells in healthy people across ages. Overall study findings and caveats: Investigators viewed diversity estimates from one million T cells as underestimates, the study reported. The study found TCR beta diversity correlated strongly with naive T cell percentage.

This sample also appeared in a second study, on T cells of mothers and their children. As that report states: With unrelated pairs as the comparison, related mother-child pairs had a slightly higher overlap that was not significant.

The sequence came from a boy aged 10-17 years in good health. Sequenced material: blood. This rearrangement joins TRBV4-1 to TRBJ1-4; TRBD1 might be the D (5 bases). The CDR3 is CASSQGPGRGEKLFF. As DNA, the CDR3 is TGCGCCAGCAGCCAAGGGCCAGGGAGGGGAGAAAAACTGTTTTTT.